Shown below are 30 T cell receptor beta chains from a single sample sequenced in a study of technical replicates of blood from several donors. Generated by immunoSEQ multiplex PCR, the TCRdb table keeps only in-frame clones and is missing some. Of 100,000 or so clones listed, nearly 96% were seen once; the top ten hold 0.2% to 0.25%. What was sequenced was T cells isolated from PBMCs. The receptor set was obtained from a human donor in good health.

A single count supports this clone. V is TRBV28 and J is TRBJ2-5, with no clear D. Germline loops: CDR1 MDHEN, CDR2 SYDVKM. V lost 5 bases and J lost 1, with 5 bases in between. The CDR3 has 12 amino acids. The CDR3: CASSRSQETQYF. DNA for the CDR3: TGTGCCAGCAGTCGCAGCCAAGAGACCCAGTACTTC.

The chain links TRBV2 to TRBJ2-3; 7 bases fit TRBD2. Per germline, CDR1 SNHLY and CDR2 FYNNEI. J was trimmed by 3 bases and V by 2 bases; bases with no gene match: 8. CDR3 size: 16 residues. Here the CDR3 DNA reads TGTGCCAGCAGTGAATCGGTGGGGGGGTGGACAGATACGCAGTATTTT. Its protein is CASSESVGGWTDTQYF.

This chain joins TRBV5-4 and TRBJ2-1, with D maybe TRBD1 (6 bases). Germline lookup yields CDR1 SGHNT and CDR2 YYREEE (reference sequence). The V end was cut by 0 bases, the J end by 1 base, with 8 bases between. This CDR3 region has 15 residues. CDR3 protein: CASSLVQGSYNEQFF. As DNA, the CDR3 is TGTGCCAGCAGCTTGGTACAGGGATCCTACAATGAGCAGTTCTTC.

The table lists this clone with a few counts. V gene TRBV4-2 combines with J gene TRBJ2-2; no clear D. CDR1 is LGHNA and CDR2 is YNFKEQ in the germline V gene. Trimming stripped 1 base from V and 1 base from J, with 4 bases between. The CDR3 is 14 residues long. In DNA form, the CDR3 reads TGTGCCAGCAGCCAAGGAGAGAACACCGGGGAGCTGTTTTTT. Translating it yields CASSQGENTGELFF.

In this sample, this clone turned up a few times. The chain has TRBV28 and TRBJ2-7; 7 nucleotides line up with TRBD2. Germline loops: CDR1 MDHEN, CDR2 SYDVKM. Unmatched junction bases numbered 4, after V lost 6 bases and J lost 2 bases. The CDR3 runs 13 residues. The CDR3 loop is CASRIAGPYEQYF. In nucleotides, the CDR3 is TGTGCCAGCAGGATAGCGGGCCCCTACGAGCAGTACTTC. Combining the CDR3 with reference TRBV28 and TRBJ2-7 gives the whole variable domain DVKVTQSSRYLVKRTGEKVFLECVQDMDHENMFWYRQDPGLGLRLIYFSYDVKMKEKGDIPEGYSVSREKKERFSLILESASTNQTSMYLCASRIAGPYEQYFGPGTRLTVT.

The V and J genes are TRBV7-9 and TRBJ2-2, with a tentative D call TRBD2 (5 bases). Germline V gives CDR1 SEHNR, CDR2 FQNEAQ (reference sequence). CDR3 length: 15 amino acids. Trimming cost V 5 bases and J 4 bases, with 14 bases left between them. The CDR3 sequence is CASSVRGEGTGELFF. In nucleotides, the CDR3 is TGTGCCAGCAGCGTTCGGGGAGAAGGCACCGGGGAGCTGTTTTTT.

The gene calls are TRBV28 and TRBJ1-1; possible D gene TRBD1, 5 bases. V lost 2 bases to trimming and J lost 1 base, with 11 bases between them. This CDR3 comprises 15 residues. Germline CDR1 MDHEN, CDR2 SYDVKM. CDR3 amino acids: CASSLRDRPNTEAFF. CDR3 DNA: TGTGCCAGCAGTTTACGCGACAGACCGAACACTGAAGCTTTCTTT.

The V and J genes are TRBV29-1 and TRBJ2-5, with 14 bases lining up with TRBD2. CDR1 and CDR2 (germline): SQVTM, ANQGSEA. This CDR3 has 16 residues. V lost 5 bases, J lost 5 bases, and 10 bases stayed unmatched. The CDR3 nucleotides read TGCAGCGTTCAATCCGGGACTAGCGGGAGAATGGAGACCCAGTACTTC. Protein product: CSVQSGTSGRMETQYF.

This sequence joins TRBV30 and TRBJ2-7; D is undetermined. Germline V CDR1 and CDR2: GTSNPN, SVGIG (reference sequence). V dropped 5 bases and J dropped 2 bases, with 7 bases sitting between them. The length of the CDR3 is 11 residues. The DNA for the CDR3 is TGTGCCTGGGCGTCAACCTACGAGCAGTACTTC. The encoded protein is CAWASTYEQYF.

The chain has TRBV9 and TRBJ1-1; D is uncertain. The CDR3 totals 14 residues. Trimming stripped 5 bases from V and 1 base from J, with 12 bases between. Germline values: CDR1 SGDLS, CDR2 YYNGEE. The CDR3 loop reads CASSNGEGNTEAFF. CDR3 DNA: TGTGCCAGCAGTAACGGAGAGGGGAACACTGAAGCTTTCTTT.

The rearrangement links TRBV7-2 to TRBJ2-4, with a possible D match to TRBD1 (6 bases). Deletions cut 4 bases from V and 0 bases from J, with 13 bases between. This CDR3 spans 16 amino acids. The germline CDR1 and CDR2 sequences are SGHTA and FQGNSA. This chain's CDR3 is CASSYPGVLAKNIQYF. As DNA, the CDR3 is TGTGCCAGCAGCTACCCAGGGGTACTAGCCAAAAACATTCAGTACTTC.

The DNA for the CDR3 is TGTGCCAGCAGCATGACTTCTTATAGCAATCAGCCCCAGCATTTT. Protein: CASSMTSYSNQPQHF. This chain connects TRBV5-8 to TRBJ1-5, with D unresolved. This CDR3 is built from 15 residues. The germline CDR1 and CDR2 sequences are SGHTS and YDEGEE. Trimming removed 4 bases from V and 0 bases from J, with 11 bases in between.

The chain employs TRBV9 and TRBJ2-2, with 8 bases aligning to TRBD1. Germline V gene sequence: CDR1 SGDLS, CDR2 YYNGEE. V lost 3 bases, J lost 0 bases, and 10 bases stayed unmatched. The CDR3 runs to 18 residues. The CDR3 nucleotides are TGTGCCAGCAGCGACCGACAGGGGACCATCGCGAACACCGGGGAGCTGTTTTTT. This gives the protein CASSDRQGTIANTGELFF.

The J gene is TRBJ2-7, the V gene TRBV6-5; weak D call: TRBD2 (5 bases). Trimming pared 5 bases from V and 6 bases from J, leaving 14 bases between. This CDR3 has 13 residues. From germline, CDR1 is MNHEY and CDR2 SVGAGI. The CDR3: CASSNGVAGEQYF. CDR3 sequence (DNA): TGTGCCAGCAGTAACGGGGTGGCCGGCGAGCAGTACTTC.

The chain links TRBV11-2 to TRBJ2-5, with 15 bases that match TRBD2. Germline V gene sequence: CDR1 SGHAT, CDR2 FQNNGV. V was pared by 1 base and J by 5 bases, with 5 bases of the junction left unmatched. This CDR3 contains 17 residues. The CDR3 is CASSLGTSGRVPETQYF. The CDR3 DNA sequence: TGTGCCAGCAGCTTAGGGACTAGCGGGAGGGTGCCTGAGACCCAGTACTTC.

The chain is built from TRBV28 and TRBJ2-1, with 9 bases matching TRBD2. The CDR3 runs to 11 residues. V lost 7 bases and J lost 13; bases outside the gene matches: 5. Germline values: CDR1 MDHEN, CDR2 SYDVKM. In nucleotides, the CDR3 is TGTGCCAGCAATAGCGGGGGCGATCAGTTCTTC. Protein product: CASNSGGDQFF.

This chain joins TRBV7-3 and TRBJ1-6; a weak D match, TRBD1 (5 bases). This CDR3 has 15 residues. Trimming removed 2 bases at V and 5 bases at J, with 10 bases between. Germline V gene data show CDR1 as SGHTA and CDR2 as FQGTGA. The chain's CDR3 is CASSLGGGDNSPLHF. The DNA of the CDR3 is TGTGCCAGCAGCTTAGGGGGAGGCGATAATTCACCCCTCCACTTT.

The chain uses TRBV13 and TRBJ2-2; no clear D. CDR3 size: 15 residues. Deletions cut 5 bases from V and 2 bases from J, with 12 bases between. Germline CDR1 and CDR2: PRHDT and FYEKMQ (reference sequence). The CDR3 here is CASSPVAVNTGELFF. The CDR3 DNA reads TGTGCCAGCAGCCCAGTGGCGGTTAACACCGGGGAGCTGTTTTTT.

This chain uses TRBV25-1 with TRBJ1-1; TRBD1 might be the D (5 bases). Germline CDR1 MGHDK, CDR2 SYGVNS. The CDR3 is 14 amino acids. V lost 8 bases, J lost 6 bases, and 19 bases lay in between. The CDR3 DNA follows: TGTGCCAGCGGCGACAGCTTCTACGGCGCTGAAGCTTTCTTT. Translating gives CASGDSFYGAEAFF.

The chain carries TRBV7-8 and TRBJ1-1; no firm D call. Germline lookup yields CDR1 SGHVS and CDR2 FQNEAQ. V was pared by 3 bases and J by 1 base, with 15 bases between. This CDR3 has 16 amino acids. CDR3 region: CASSFGWSRGNTEAFF. CDR3 in DNA: TGTGCCAGCAGCTTTGGTTGGAGCAGAGGGAACACTGAAGCTTTCTTT.

V and J are TRBV18 and TRBJ1-6, with a possible D match to TRBD1 (5 bases). With 6 bases removed from V and 7 bases from J, the gap between germline ends came to 13 bases. CDR1 is KGHSH, CDR2 LQKENI, per germline. The CDR3 runs 14 residues. The CDR3 region is CASSDSSVNSPLHF. The CDR3 coding sequence is TGTGCCAGCTCCGACAGTTCCGTGAATTCACCCCTCCACTTT.

The rearrangement joins TRBV19 to TRBJ1-2; D unclear. V lost 3 bases and J 8 bases, leaving 22 bases between the germline ends. Germline-derived CDR1 and CDR2 are LNHDA and SQIVND (reference sequence). CDR3 length: 16 amino acids. The CDR3 DNA reads TGTGCCAGTAGTATCGGTTTTGTCCCCGGGTTCGGAGGCTACACCTTC. It is translated as CASSIGFVPGFGGYTF.

This chain joins TRBV5-1 and TRBJ2-2; 10 bases agree with TRBD2. Germline trimming cut 4 bases from V and 1 base from J; bases unmatched to any gene: 4. The CDR3 has 16 amino acids. Per the germline V gene, CDR1 is SGHRS and CDR2 is YFSETQ. In nucleotides, the CDR3 is TGCGCCAGCAGCCAAAGCGGGGGGGTGAACACCGGGGAGCTGTTTTTT. This sequence encodes CASSQSGGVNTGELFF.

The rearrangement joins TRBV27 to TRBJ2-7; possible D gene TRBD1, 6 bases. The CDR3 runs 17 residues. Germline V CDR1 and CDR2: MNHEY, SMNVEV (reference sequence). Trimming took 6 bases from V and 5 from J, leaving 26 bases between them. CDR3 coding DNA: TGTGCCAGCAGCCTTCCCCCCGGGACAAAAAACGACGACGAGCAGTACTTC. Encoded protein: CASSLPPGTKNDDEQYF.

V gene TRBV11-2 combines with J gene TRBJ2-1; D is undetermined. Germline assignment: CDR1 SGHAT and CDR2 FQNNGV. Trimming removed 5 bases at V and 7 bases at J, with 12 bases between. The CDR3 totals 13 residues. The CDR3 nucleotides are TGTGCCAGCAGCGTAGGTTACACGAATGAGCAGTTCTTC. It specifies CASSVGYTNEQFF.

This clone has only a few counts. The chain combines TRBV5-6 with TRBJ1-1; D is ambiguous. The length of the CDR3 is 12 residues. Germline V gene sequence: CDR1 SGHDT, CDR2 YYEEEE. V gave up 5 bases and J gave up 1 base, with 6 bases separating them. CDR3 nucleotide sequence: TGTGCCAGCAGACAATCGAACACTGAAGCTTTCTTT. Residues: CASRQSNTEAFF.

J is TRBJ2-5 and V is TRBV5-4; weak D call: TRBD1 (6 bases). The germline V gene encodes CDR1 SGHNT and CDR2 YYREEE (reference sequence). This CDR3 has 14 amino acids. V lost 4 bases and J lost 1, with 11 bases in between. The CDR3 nucleotides read TGTGCCAGCAGCCTACAGGGAGTCCAAGAGACCCAGTACTTC. Translating gives CASSLQGVQETQYF. The full variable domain, with the rest looked up from reference TRBV5-4 and TRBJ2-5, is ETGVTQSPTHLIKTRGQQVTLRCSSQSGHNTVSWYQQALGQGPQFIFQYYREEENGRGNFPPRFSGLQFPNYSSELNVNALELDDSALYLCASSLQGVQETQYFGPGTRLLVL.

Note on this clone: A junction boundary mismatches the germline segment, possibly from a read error. The gene calls are TRBV15 and TRBJ2-7; D uncertain. Germline-derived CDR1 and CDR2 are LNHNV and YYDKDF (reference sequence). The length of the CDR3 is 9 residues. CDR3 bases: TGTGCCACCAGCAGTACAGTTACCTTC. Amino acid sequence: CATSSTVTF.

The rearrangement links TRBV7-6 to TRBJ2-1, with 14 bases identical to TRBD2. Germline V lookup: CDR1 SGHVS, CDR2 FNYEAQ. V was pared by 0 bases and J by 9 bases, with 4 bases of the junction left unmatched. This CDR3 has 16 residues. The CDR3 protein is CASSLATSGGAGEQFF. In nucleotides, the CDR3 is TGTGCCAGCAGCTTAGCGACTAGCGGGGGGGCTGGTGAGCAGTTCTTC. Based on the CDR3 plus reference TRBV7-6 and TRBJ2-1, the full variable domain is GAGVSQSPRYKVTKRGQDVALRCDPISGHVSLYWYRQALGQGPEFLTYFNYEAQQDKSGLPNDRFSAERPEGSISTLTIQRTEQRDSAMYRCASSLATSGGAGEQFFGPGTRLTVL.

The V gene is TRBV5-4, the J gene TRBJ1-1; D is possibly TRBD1 (6 bases). CDR1 is SGHNT and CDR2 is YYREEE in the germline V gene (reference sequence). With 6 bases removed from V and 4 bases from J, the gap between germline ends came to 13 bases. This CDR3 has 13 residues. CDR3 coding DNA: TGTGCCAGCATTTCTAAAGGGGGCACTGAAGCTTTCTTT. It translates to CASISKGGTEAFF.